Below, one TCR beta chain is given with its context. The data were obtained in a study of control samples from healthy donors and cancer patients. Using immunoSEQ multiplex PCR, the repertoire was profiled, and TCRdb retains in-frame clones only, with some absent. The sample carries 9,500 to 15,000 clones, approximately 94% recorded once. CDR1 and CDR2 (germline): SGHRS, YFSETQ. Trimming stripped 4 bases from V and 1 base from J, with 14 bases between. The CDR3 totals 15 residues. The genes are TRBV5-1 and TRBJ2-5; D unresolved. The sample was PBMCs. This sequence originates from a man in his 70s with head and neck cancer. The CDR3 DNA follows: TGCGCCAGCAGCACCATGGGAACGGGCCAAGAGACCCAGTACTTC. Its protein is CASSTMGTGQETQYF.